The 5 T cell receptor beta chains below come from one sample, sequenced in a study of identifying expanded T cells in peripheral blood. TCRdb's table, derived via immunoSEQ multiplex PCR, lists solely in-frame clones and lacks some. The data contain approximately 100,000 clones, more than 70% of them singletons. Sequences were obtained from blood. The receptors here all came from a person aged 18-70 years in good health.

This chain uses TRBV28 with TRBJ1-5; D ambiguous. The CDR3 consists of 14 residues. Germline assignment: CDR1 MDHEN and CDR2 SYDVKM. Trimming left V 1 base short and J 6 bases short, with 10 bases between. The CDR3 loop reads CASSLLGSAQPQHF. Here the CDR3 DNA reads TGTGCCAGCAGTTTATTGGGGTCTGCTCAGCCCCAGCATTTT.

CDR3 region: CASSPPKKGYEQFF. CDR3 sequence (DNA): TGTGCCAGCTCACCACCAAAAAAGGGTTATGAGCAGTTCTTC. V is TRBV18 and J is TRBJ2-1; the D is unclear. Trimming took 0 bases from V and 8 from J, leaving 11 bases between them. Germline-derived CDR1 and CDR2 are KGHSH and LQKENI. This CDR3 is built from 14 residues.

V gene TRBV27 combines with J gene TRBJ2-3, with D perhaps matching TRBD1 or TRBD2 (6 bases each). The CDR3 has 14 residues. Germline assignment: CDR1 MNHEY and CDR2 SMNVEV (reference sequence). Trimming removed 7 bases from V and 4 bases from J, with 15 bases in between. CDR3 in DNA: TGTGCCAGCAATAGGGGGGCCAGGGCAGATACGCAGTATTTT. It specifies CASNRGARADTQYF.

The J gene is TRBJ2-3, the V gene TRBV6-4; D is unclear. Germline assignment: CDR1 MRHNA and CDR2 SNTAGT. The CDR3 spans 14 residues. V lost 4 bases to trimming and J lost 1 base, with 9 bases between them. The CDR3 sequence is CASSVEAGTDTQYF. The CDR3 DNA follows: TGTGCCAGCAGTGTCGAGGCAGGCACAGATACGCAGTATTTT.

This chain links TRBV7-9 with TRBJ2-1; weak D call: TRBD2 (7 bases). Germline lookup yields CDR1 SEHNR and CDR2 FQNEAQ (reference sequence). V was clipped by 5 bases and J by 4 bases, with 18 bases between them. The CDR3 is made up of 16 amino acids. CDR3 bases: TGTGCCAGCAGCCCCCTAGGAGCGGGGACATACAATGAGCAGTTCTTC. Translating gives CASSPLGAGTYNEQFF.